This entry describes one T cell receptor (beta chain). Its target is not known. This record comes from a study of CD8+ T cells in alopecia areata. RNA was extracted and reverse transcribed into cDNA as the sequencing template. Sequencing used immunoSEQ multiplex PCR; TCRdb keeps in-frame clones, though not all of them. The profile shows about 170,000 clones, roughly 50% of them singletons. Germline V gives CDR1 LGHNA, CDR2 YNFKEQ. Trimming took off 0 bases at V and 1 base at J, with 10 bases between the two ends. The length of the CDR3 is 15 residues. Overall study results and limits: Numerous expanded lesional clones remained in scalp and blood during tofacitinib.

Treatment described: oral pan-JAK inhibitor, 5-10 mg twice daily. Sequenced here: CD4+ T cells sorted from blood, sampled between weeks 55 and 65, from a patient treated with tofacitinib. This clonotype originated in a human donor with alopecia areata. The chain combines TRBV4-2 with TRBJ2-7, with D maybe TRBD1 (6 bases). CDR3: CASSQEQGTSYEQYF. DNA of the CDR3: TGTGCCAGCAGCCAAGAGCAGGGGACATCCTACGAGCAGTACTTC.